Sequencing of this T cell receptor beta chain was carried out in a study of T cell responses to AZD1222 COVID-19 vaccine. Study context: Recipients boosted at about 4 weeks or about 12 weeks are pooled.

With 2 bases removed from V and 2 bases from J, the gap between germline ends came to 6 bases. The germline gives CDR1 ENHRY, CDR2 SYGVKD. CDR3 size: 13 residues. For this clone: Its antigen is unidentified. Other DNA sequences of this sample code for an identical CDR3.

General study points: No day 14 peak samples; only post-peak repertoires were characterized. Nearly half of unique spike-specific TCRs reportedly avoided B.1.351 and B.1.1.7 mutated regions. Across spike, vaccine-associated CD4 TCRs were found, dominant at 160-218 and 743-854.

The data were produced by immunoSEQ multiplex PCR, yet TCRdb's version contains in-frame clones alone and is incomplete. The sample gives around 150,000 clones, approximately 89% of which show up once; around 5% is in the top ten. The chain links TRBV10-3 to TRBJ1-1, with D uncertain. The TCR sequence derives from an adult in good health. Material: peripheral blood, obtained on day 0 of AZD1222 vaccination. Here the CDR3 reads CAISEGVNTEAFF. In DNA, the CDR3 is TGTGCCATCAGTGAGGGAGTTAACACTGAAGCTTTCTTT.